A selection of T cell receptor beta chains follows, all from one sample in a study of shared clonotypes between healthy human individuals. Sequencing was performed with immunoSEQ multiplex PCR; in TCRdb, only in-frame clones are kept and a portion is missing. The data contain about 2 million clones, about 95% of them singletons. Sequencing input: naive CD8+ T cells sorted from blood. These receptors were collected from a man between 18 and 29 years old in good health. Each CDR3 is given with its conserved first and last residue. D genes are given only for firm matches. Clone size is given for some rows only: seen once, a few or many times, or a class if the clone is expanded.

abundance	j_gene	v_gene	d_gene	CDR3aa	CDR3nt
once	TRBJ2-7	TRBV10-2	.	CASSEPSRSSSYEQYF	TGCGCCAGCAGTGAGCCTAGCCGATCAAGCTCCTACGAGCAGTACTTC
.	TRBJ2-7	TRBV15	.	CATSSIDTPYYEQYF	TGTGCCACCAGCAGTATAGATACCCCCTACTACGAGCAGTACTTC
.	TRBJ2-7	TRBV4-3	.	CASSQDLGTFVGSYEQYF	TGCGCCAGCAGCCAAGACCTTGGGACCTTTGTGGGCTCCTACGAGCAGTACTTC
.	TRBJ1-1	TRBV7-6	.	CASSYLGGPEAFF	TGTGCCAGCAGCTATTTGGGGGGTCCTGAAGCTTTCTTT
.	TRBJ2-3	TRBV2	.	CASSATSSGTDTQYF	TGTGCCAGCAGTGCCACTAGTTCGGGCACAGATACGCAGTATTTT
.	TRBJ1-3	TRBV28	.	CASSLTVITSPLGNTIYF	TGTGCCAGCAGCCTAACCGTAATTACTAGTCCCCTTGGAAACACCATATATTTT
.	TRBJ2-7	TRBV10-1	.	CASSETGYEQYF	TGCGCCAGCAGTGAGACAGGTTACGAGCAGTACTTC
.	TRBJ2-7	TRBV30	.	CAWSWTTYEQYF	TGTGCCTGGAGTTGGACTACCTACGAGCAGTACTTC
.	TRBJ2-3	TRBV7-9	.	CASSFGADTQYF	TGTGCCAGCAGCTTCGGGGCCGATACGCAGTATTTT
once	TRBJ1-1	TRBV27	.	CASSAQGIGTEAFF	TGTGCCAGCAGCGCACAGGGTATCGGGACTGAAGCTTTCTTT
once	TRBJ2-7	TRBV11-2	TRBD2	CASSFRRGAFYEQYF	TGTGCCAGCAGCTTTCGGCGGGGGGCCTTTTACGAGCAGTACTTC
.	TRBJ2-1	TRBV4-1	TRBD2	CASTVTSGAYNEQFF	TGCGCCAGCACCGTTACTAGCGGGGCCTACAATGAGCAGTTCTTC
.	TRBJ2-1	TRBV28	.	CASVPSGNNEQFF	TGTGCCAGCGTTCCTTCAGGTAACAATGAGCAGTTCTTC
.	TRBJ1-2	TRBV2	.	CASSGGTPYGYTF	TGTGCCAGCAGTGGTGGGACACCTTATGGCTACACCTTC
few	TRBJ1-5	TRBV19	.	CASIQGYSNQPQHF	TGTGCCAGTATCCAGGGATATAGCAATCAGCCCCAGCATTTT
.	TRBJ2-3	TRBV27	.	CASSPIQPTSTDTQYF	TGTGCCAGCAGTCCAATACAGCCTACTAGCACAGATACGCAGTATTTT
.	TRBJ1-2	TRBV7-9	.	CASSLGQGAGYTF	TGTGCCAGCAGCTTAGGCCAAGGTGCCGGCTACACCTTC
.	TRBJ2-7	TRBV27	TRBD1	CASSLGQGIYEQYF	TGTGCCAGCAGTTTGGGACAGGGGATCTACGAGCAGTACTTC
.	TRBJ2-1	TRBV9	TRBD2	CASSVVGLAGGLDEQFF	TGTGCCAGCAGCGTCGTCGGACTAGCGGGAGGTCTAGATGAGCAGTTCTTC
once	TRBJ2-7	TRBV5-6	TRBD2	CASSLTSVSAEYEQYF	TGTGCCAGCAGCCTGACTAGCGTCAGTGCTGAGTACGAGCAGTACTTC
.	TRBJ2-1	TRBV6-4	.	CASSPGLGYNEQFF	TGTGCCAGCAGTCCCGGACTCGGCTACAATGAGCAGTTCTTC
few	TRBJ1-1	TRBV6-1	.	CAMLSDSEAFF	TGTGCCATGCTCTCGGACAGTGAAGCTTTCTTT
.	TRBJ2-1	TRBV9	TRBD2	CASSAPGTSGSEQFF	TGTGCCAGCAGCGCCCCCGGGACTAGCGGGAGTGAGCAGTTCTTC
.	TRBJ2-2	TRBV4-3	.	CASSEGASAGELFF	TGCGCCAGCAGCGAAGGGGCAAGTGCCGGGGAGCTGTTTTTT
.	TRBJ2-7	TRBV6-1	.	CASSDSLHYEQYF	TGTGCCAGCAGTGATTCGCTGCACTACGAGCAGTACTTC
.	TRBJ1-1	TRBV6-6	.	CASRRLNTEAFF	TGTGCCAGCAGGAGACTGAACACTGAAGCTTTCTTT
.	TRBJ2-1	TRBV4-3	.	CASSQDPMGREDSYNEQFF	TGCGCCAGCAGCCAAGATCCTATGGGCCGAGAGGACTCCTACAATGAGCAGTTCTTC
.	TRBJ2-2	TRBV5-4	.	CASSLRAGTKTGELFF	TGTGCCAGCAGCCTCCGGGCCGGGACAAAAACCGGGGAGCTGTTTTTT
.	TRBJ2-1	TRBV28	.	CASSPLSGTGYNEQFF	TGTGCCAGCAGCCCGCTGTCGGGGACGGGATACAATGAGCAGTTCTTC
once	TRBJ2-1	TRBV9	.	CASSVGGSYNEQFF	TGTGCCAGCAGCGTCGGGGGTTCCTACAATGAGCAGTTCTTC
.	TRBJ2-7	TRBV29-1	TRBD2	CSALAGRLYEQYF	TGCAGCGCACTAGCGGGGAGGTTGTACGAGCAGTACTTC
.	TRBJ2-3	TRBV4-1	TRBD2	CASSPGLAVTDTQYF	TGCGCCAGCAGCCCTGGACTAGCGGTCACAGATACGCAGTATTTT
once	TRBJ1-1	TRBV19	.	CASSIYRETEAFF	TGTGCCAGTAGTATATACAGGGAGACTGAAGCTTTCTTT
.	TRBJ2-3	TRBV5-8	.	CASSLRSTDTQYF	TGTGCCAGCAGCCTCAGGAGCACAGATACGCAGTATTTT
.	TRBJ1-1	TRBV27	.	CASSFQTYTEAFF	TGTGCCAGCAGTTTCCAGACCTACACTGAAGCTTTCTTT